The 22 T cell receptor beta chains in this list originate from one sample, sequenced in a study of neurological immune-mediated disorders. TCRdb recomputed calls from the 5' RACE reads with MiXCR, one row per CDR3 protein. The sample includes 50,000 or so distinct CDR3 sequences, around 17% of them seen just once. Sequencing was done on a sample of PBMCs. These receptors all stem from a man in his 60s in good health.

This clonotype has a count of ten or more. The junction does not match germline at one end; this may be a read error. The V gene is TRBV7-8, the J gene TRBJ2-1; D remains unclear. CDR1 and CDR2 (germline): SGHVS, FQNEAQ. CDR3 size: 14 residues. Here the CDR3 reads CASLLGSYYDEQFF. The CDR3 DNA is TGTGCCAGCCTCCTTGGCTCTTACTACGATGAGCAGTTCTTC.

This clonotype has at least ten counts. V is TRBV28 and J is TRBJ2-3; TRBD2 aligns across 12 bases. With V trimmed by 6 bases and J by 0 bases, 10 bases remained unmatched. The CDR3 has 18 residues. The germline CDR1 and CDR2 sequences are MDHEN and SYDVKM. CDR3 sequence (DNA): TGTGCCAGCAGCTCACCCGCCGGGACTAGCGGGAGCACAGATACGCAGTATTTT. This sequence encodes CASSSPAGTSGSTDTQYF.

The chain couples TRBV12-3 or TRBV12-4 to TRBJ2-2; the D gene is possibly TRBD2 (5 bases). The CDR3 is 14 amino acids. The V gene lost 6 bases and the J gene lost 1 base, with 9 bases spanning the gap. CDR3 sequence reads: CASSPDLNTGELFF. The CDR3 coding sequence is TGTGCCAGCAGCCCGGACTTGAACACCGGGGAGCTGTTTTTT.

This clonotype has a count of ten or more. The chain is built from TRBV28 and TRBJ2-4; 7 nucleotides align to TRBD2. The germline V gene encodes CDR1 MDHEN and CDR2 SYDVKM. This CDR3 has 15 residues. J gave up 1 base and V 8 bases, and 8 bases lay outside the gene matches. CDR3 protein: CASRSGGSAKNIQYF. The DNA of the CDR3 is TGTGCCAGCCGATCGGGGGGATCGGCCAAAAACATTCAGTACTTC.

This clonotype has ten or more counts. The rearrangement joins TRBV28 to TRBJ2-5, with a weak D call TRBD1 (6 bases). Trimming left V 7 bases short and J 0 bases short, with 9 bases between. The CDR3 consists of 13 residues. Per germline, CDR1 MDHEN and CDR2 SYDVKM. The CDR3 region has the DNA TGTGCCAGCAAACGGGACAACCAAGAGACCCAGTACTTC. Translating it yields CASKRDNQETQYF.

This clonotype showed up many times. V gene TRBV7-9 combines with J gene TRBJ2-1; D is possibly TRBD2 (5 bases). V shed 5 bases and J shed 1 base, with 9 bases lying between them. The CDR3 consists of 14 residues. Germline values: CDR1 SEHNR, CDR2 FQNEAQ (reference sequence). The CDR3 DNA reads as TGTGCCAGCAGCATGAGCGGTTCCTACAATGAGCAGTTCTTC. Translating gives CASSMSGSYNEQFF.

This clonotype was counted at least ten times. V and J are TRBV20-1 and TRBJ1-1; possible D gene TRBD1, 5 bases. V was cut by 8 bases and J by 1 base, with 14 bases left in between. Germline V CDR1 and CDR2: DFQATT, SNEGSKA (reference sequence). The CDR3 consists of 13 residues. CDR3 nucleotide sequence: TGCAGTCCTCCGGGACGTTCGAACACTGAAGCTTTCTTT. The encoded protein is CSPPGRSNTEAFF.

Written as DNA, the CDR3 is TGTGCCAGCAGCCTTCCGGGACAGGTTCAGGAGCAGTACTTC. Its translation: CASSLPGQVQEQYF. The chain recombines TRBV27 with TRBJ2-7; 8 bases agree with TRBD1. V was clipped by 6 bases and J by 7 bases; unmatched bases: 11. CDR1 is MNHEY, CDR2 SMNVEV, per germline (reference sequence). This CDR3 is built from 14 residues.

This clonotype occurred many times. The rearrangement uses TRBV5-1 and TRBJ2-1, with 9 bases matching TRBD2. Looked up from germline, CDR1 is SGHRS and CDR2 is YFSETQ. This CDR3 is 16 amino acids long. The V segment lost 0 bases and the J segment 8 bases; nucleotides outside the gene matches: 9. CDR3 loop: CASSLVRGRASHEQFF. As DNA, the CDR3 is TGCGCCAGCAGCTTGGTACGCGGGAGGGCCTCCCATGAGCAGTTCTTC.

Ten or more counts support this clonotype. The rearrangement uses TRBV7-2 and TRBJ2-1; D is tentatively TRBD1 or TRBD2 (5 bases each). CDR1 is SGHTA, CDR2 FQGNSA, per germline. The length of the CDR3 is 16 residues. V was cut by 1 base and J by 2 bases, with 12 bases left in between. DNA of the CDR3: TGTGCCAGCAGCTTAGTCGGGGCTAGTCCCTACAATGAGCAGTTCTTC. This translates into CASSLVGASPYNEQFF.

The chain joins TRBV7-6 to TRBJ2-7; D possibly corresponds to TRBD1 (7 bases). This CDR3 is 14 amino acids long. V was trimmed by 5 bases and J by 2 bases, leaving 13 bases between them. Germline V CDR1 and CDR2: SGHVS, FNYEAQ. The CDR3 DNA sequence: TGTGCCAGCAGCGCGGGACAGACTACCTACGAGCAGTACTTC. This sequence encodes CASSAGQTTYEQYF.

This clonotype has only a few counts. The V and J genes are TRBV24-1 and TRBJ2-3; a weak D match, TRBD2 (5 bases). Germline CDR1 and CDR2: KGHDR and SFDVKD. Trimming pared 9 bases from V and 0 bases from J, leaving 12 bases between. This CDR3 comprises 14 residues. As DNA, the CDR3 is TGTGCCACCTCCCGCCCGGGAAGCACAGATACGCAGTATTTT. Translated, it gives CATSRPGSTDTQYF.

This clonotype was seen many times. The chain carries TRBV3-1 and TRBJ1-1, with unresolved D. The V and J ends lost 1 base and 5 bases respectively, with 8 bases between them. The germline gives CDR1 LGHDT, CDR2 YNNKEL (reference sequence). The CDR3 is 13 residues long. The CDR3 region is CASSQGGKTEAFF. The CDR3 region has the DNA TGTGCCAGCAGCCAAGGGGGAAAGACTGAAGCTTTCTTT.

The sample holds many counts of this clonotype. The V and J genes are TRBV7-2 and TRBJ2-7; TRBD1 aligns across 8 bases. From germline, CDR1 is SGHTA and CDR2 FQGNSA. This CDR3 has 15 amino acids. V trimming: 5 bases; J trimming: 6 bases; junction bases outside the gene matches: 12. The CDR3 here is CASSLRTGWPSEQYF. CDR3 DNA: TGTGCCAGCAGCCTACGGACAGGGTGGCCCTCCGAGCAGTACTTC.

In its sample, this clonotype was seen many times. This chain uses TRBV5-1 with TRBJ2-2, with D unresolved. Germline V gene sequence: CDR1 SGHRS, CDR2 YFSETQ. There are 11 residues in the CDR3. Trimming took 2 bases from V and 8 from J, leaving 4 bases between them. CDR3 sequence (DNA): TGCGCCAGCAGCTTTTCTGGGGAGCTGTTTTTT. It codes for CASSFSGELFF.

At least ten counts were recorded for this clonotype. The chain joins TRBV5-6 to TRBJ1-3; the D is unclear. Germline V lookup: CDR1 SGHDT, CDR2 YYEEEE. Between the trimmed V and J ends, which lost 2 bases and 2 bases, there was a span of 11 bases. The CDR3 has 15 amino acids. This chain's CDR3 is CASSLGSTAGNTIYF. The CDR3 DNA reads TGTGCCAGCAGCTTAGGCTCCACGGCTGGAAACACCATATATTTT.

This clonotype was detected many times. The chain couples TRBV7-2 to TRBJ2-7; D might be TRBD2 (5 bases). CDR1 and CDR2 (germline): SGHTA, FQGNSA. This CDR3 has 15 residues. With 5 bases removed from V and 0 bases from J, the gap between germline ends came to 14 bases. CDR3 region: CASSLGWESSYEQYF. In DNA form, the CDR3 reads TGTGCCAGCAGCCTCGGCTGGGAGAGCTCCTACGAGCAGTACTTC.

This clonotype was observed many times. V and J are TRBV9 and TRBJ2-1; TRBD2 aligns across 11 bases. The V and J ends lost 4 bases and 6 bases, in that order; junction bases with no gene match: 9. The CDR3 length is 16 residues. The germline V gene has CDR1 SGDLS and CDR2 YYNGEE. The CDR3 loop is CASSTIAGGPVNEQFF. CDR3 DNA: TGTGCCAGCAGCACAATAGCGGGAGGGCCAGTCAATGAGCAGTTCTTC.

This clonotype was picked up one time. A read error may produce the germline difference seen at one junction end. The rearrangement links TRBV20-1 to TRBJ2-5; TRBD1 or TRBD2 may be the D gene (5 bases each). CDR1 and CDR2 (germline): DFQATT, SNEGSKA (reference sequence). The CDR3 consists of 14 residues. CDR3 in DNA: TGCAGTGCCGGGACGGACTTCGGAACAGAGACCCATTACTTC. It is translated as CSAGTDFGTETHYF.

This clonotype was detected a few times. The rearrangement joins TRBV24-1 to TRBJ2-7; D is unresolved. V lost 5 bases and J 4 bases, leaving 11 bases between the germline ends. The CDR3 sequence is 13 residues long. Germline V lookup: CDR1 KGHDR, CDR2 SFDVKD. Written as DNA, the CDR3 is TGTGCCACCAGTGGAGGCTCAACGTACGAGCAGTACTTC. This sequence encodes CATSGGSTYEQYF.

This clonotype was recorded at least ten times. The gene calls are TRBV20-1 and TRBJ2-5, with 7 nucleotides matching TRBD2. Germline CDR1 and CDR2: DFQATT and SNEGSKA (reference sequence). The CDR3 covers 15 residues. V shed 1 base and J 0 bases; nucleotides not matched to a gene: 5. The CDR3 loop reads CSARVASGDQETQYF. DNA of the CDR3: TGCAGTGCTAGAGTGGCTAGCGGAGACCAAGAGACCCAGTACTTC.

The sample holds one count of this clonotype. An end of the junction does not agree with germline; a read error may underlie this. The chain uses TRBV5-1 and TRBJ1-1; D gene uncertain. CDR1 is SGHRS, CDR2 YFSETQ, per germline. This CDR3 region has 14 residues. The chain's CDR3 is CASSPAWMNTDAFF. DNA for the CDR3: TGCGCCAGCAGCCCCGCCTGGATGAACACTGACGCTTTCTTT.